This T cell receptor (beta chain) was sequenced during a study of CD8+ T cells in alopecia areata. Findings of the study overall: The study found tofacitinib significantly decreased scalp clonality and expanded CD8+ clones among the top 100.

RNA was extracted and reverse transcribed into cDNA as the sequencing template. Sequencing used immunoSEQ multiplex PCR; TCRdb keeps in-frame clones, though not all of them. This sample has about 160,000 clones, with approximately 62% found just once. Stated treatment: oral pan-JAK inhibitor, 5-10 mg twice daily. V was trimmed by 1 base and J by 5 bases, leaving 11 bases between them. This CDR3 is built from 14 residues. The germline CDR1 and CDR2 sequences are SEHNR and FQNEAQ (reference sequence). This clone occurred a few times. Its antigen remains unknown. This TCR derives from a human donor with alopecia areata. This chain connects TRBV7-9 to TRBJ1-2; possible D gene TRBD1, 5 bases. The source was CD4+ T cells sorted from blood, collected at week 24, from a patient treated with tofacitinib. In nucleotides, the CDR3 is TGTGCCAGCAGCTTAGAGGGGTCAGGGTATGGCTACACCTTC. Its translation: CASSLEGSGYGYTF.